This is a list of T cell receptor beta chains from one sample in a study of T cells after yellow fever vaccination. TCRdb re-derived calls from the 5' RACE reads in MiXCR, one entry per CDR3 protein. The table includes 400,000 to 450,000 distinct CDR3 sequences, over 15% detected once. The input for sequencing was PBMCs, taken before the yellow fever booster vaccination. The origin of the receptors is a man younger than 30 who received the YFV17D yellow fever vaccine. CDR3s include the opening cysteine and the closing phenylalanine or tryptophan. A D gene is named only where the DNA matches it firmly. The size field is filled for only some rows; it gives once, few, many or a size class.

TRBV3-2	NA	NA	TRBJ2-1	TGTGCCAGCAGCCAAGTAGCGGGGAAGGATGAGCAGTTCTTC	CASSQVAGKDEQFF
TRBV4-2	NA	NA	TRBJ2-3	TGTGCCAGCAGCCACTCATTAGTTAGCACAGATACGCAGTATTTT	CASSHSLVSTDTQYF
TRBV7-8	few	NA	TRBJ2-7	TGTGCCAGCAGATCACCTATGGGGGCTACTTCCGAGCAGTACTTC	CASRSPMGATSEQYF
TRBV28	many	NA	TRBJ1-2	TGTGCCAGCAGTTTCAACACAGGGATGTATGGCTACACCTTC	CASSFNTGMYGYTF
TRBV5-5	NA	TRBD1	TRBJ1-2	TGTGCCAGCATCGACAGGGGTAATGGCTACACCTTC	CASIDRGNGYTF
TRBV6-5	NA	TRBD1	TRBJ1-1	TGTGCCAGCAGTTACGTCCTCTTTGGACAGGGCCCGAGAGGTGCTTTCTTT	CASSYVLFGQGPRGAFF
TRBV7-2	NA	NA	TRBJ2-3	TGTGCCAGCAGCCTCCGGGACTGGCCCAAGGATACGCAGTATTTT	CASSLRDWPKDTQYF
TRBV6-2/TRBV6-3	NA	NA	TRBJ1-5	TGTGCCAGCAGTTACCCGGCCGGCAATCAGCCCCAGCATTTT	CASSYPAGNQPQHF
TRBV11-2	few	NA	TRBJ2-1	TGTGCCAGCAGTCCTGACGCGGGGTCCAGCAATGAGCAGTTCTTC	CASSPDAGSSNEQFF
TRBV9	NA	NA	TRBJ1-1	TGTGCCAGCAGCGTAGCGTTCAACCCTCAGTCAGCTGAAGCTTTCTTT	CASSVAFNPQSAEAFF
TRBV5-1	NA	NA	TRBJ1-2	TGCGCCAGCAGTCGTCGGGGCGCCCCGACAAACTATGGCTACACCTTC	CASSRRGAPTNYGYTF
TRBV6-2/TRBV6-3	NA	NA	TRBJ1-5	TGTGCCAGCAGTTACCGTGGGGGACGGAGCAATCAGCCCCAGCATTTT	CASSYRGGRSNQPQHF
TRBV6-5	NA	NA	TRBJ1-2	TGTGCCAGCAGTTCCTCGACATACAGCTACACCTTC	CASSSSTYSYTF
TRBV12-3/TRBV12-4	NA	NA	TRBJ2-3	TGTGCCAGCAGCCTGCCGCCGGGAGCGGTTACAGATACGCAGTATTTT	CASSLPPGAVTDTQYF
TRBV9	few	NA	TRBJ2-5	TGTGCCAGCAGCCCCGTCGGGGCCCTGGTGCAGACCCAGTACTTC	CASSPVGALVQTQYF
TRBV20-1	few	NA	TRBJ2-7	TGCAGTGCCCACGATAGGGGTGCTGGTGAGCAGTACTTC	CSAHDRGAGEQYF
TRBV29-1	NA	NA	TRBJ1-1	TGCAGCGGTGCAGGGGTTCGCACTGAAGCTTTCTTT	CSGAGVRTEAFF
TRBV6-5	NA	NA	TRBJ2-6	TGTGCCTCACGGACAGCCTATGGGGCCAACGTCCTGACTTTC	CASRTAYGANVLTF
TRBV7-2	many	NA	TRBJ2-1	TGTGCCAGCAGCTCGAATATGTGGGGAGGATACAATGAGCAGTTCTTC	CASSSNMWGGYNEQFF
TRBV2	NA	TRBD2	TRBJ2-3	TGTGCCAGCAGTGGTGAGCGGGGAGAGCGGGGGAGCACAGATACGCAGTATTTT	CASSGERGERGSTDTQYF
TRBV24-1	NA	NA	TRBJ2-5	TGTGCCACCAGTGTAGGGGCCGAGACCCAGTACTTC	CATSVGAETQYF
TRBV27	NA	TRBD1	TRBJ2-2	TGTGCCAGCAGTACGAGGGACAGCGGAACTAACACCGGGGAGCTGTTTTTT	CASSTRDSGTNTGELFF
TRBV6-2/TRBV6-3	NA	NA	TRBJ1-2	TGTGCCAGCAGTTCTAGCCCCCGGGCCAACTATGGCTACACCTTC	CASSSSPRANYGYTF